The 26 T cell receptor beta chains reported below all come from one sample, sequenced in a study of vaccination effects on CD4 cells after COVID-19. The antigens of these receptors remain unknown. Peptide-pool stimulation followed by sequencing identified expanded antigen-specific CD4+ clonotypes in the ViraFEST assay. Isolation of CD4+ T cells took place after nine to ten days of culture. PCR confirmed that the person was infected with SARS-CoV-2 between March and December 2020. Two-dose BNT162b2 or mRNA-1273 vaccination was given to participants. Data came from immunoSEQ multiplex PCR; TCRdb stores just in-frame clones and leaves some out. This table holds about 17,000 clones, 76% found once. The source was CD4+ T cells from PBMCs cultured with SARS-CoV-2 spike peptides, collected after COVID-19 vaccination. The receptors stem from a human donor who had a prior SARS-CoV-2 infection.

This chain uses TRBV15 with TRBJ1-6, with a tentative D call TRBD1 (5 bases). CDR1 and CDR2 from the germline V gene are LNHNV and YYDKDF (reference sequence). CDR3 length equals 14 residues. V lost 5 bases and J lost 7, with 12 bases in between. For the CDR3, the DNA is TGTGCCACCAGCCCCCGGGACTTCAATTCACCCCTCCACTTT. Its translation is CATSPRDFNSPLHF.

This rearrangement joins TRBV6-4 to TRBJ2-3; D might be TRBD2 (6 bases). Germline V gene sequence: CDR1 MRHNA, CDR2 SNTAGT. V shed 7 bases and J shed 8 bases, with 19 bases lying between them. There are 14 residues in the CDR3. CDR3 DNA: TGTGCCAGCACTAGGGACTTCCTTAGAGGTACGCAGTATTTT. It codes for CASTRDFLRGTQYF.

This sequence joins TRBV5-1 and TRBJ1-2, with D possibly TRBD1 on 6 matching bases. The germline V and J ends were trimmed by 4 bases and 4 bases, with 14 bases remaining between them. The CDR3 has 14 amino acids. CDR1 and CDR2 from the germline V gene are SGHRS and YFSETQ. The CDR3, as DNA: TGCGCCAGCAGCCAACTACAGGGAACCTATGGCTACACCTTC. It is translated as CASSQLQGTYGYTF. The variable domain in full, with the rest retrieved from reference TRBV5-1 and TRBJ1-2, is KAGVTQTPRYLIKTRGQQVTLSCSPISGHRSVSWYQQTPGQGLQFLFEYFSETQRNKGNFPGRFSGRQFSNSRSEMNVSTLELGDSALYLCASSQLQGTYGYTFGSGTRLTVV.

J is TRBJ2-5 and V is TRBV28, with 10 bases lining up with TRBD2. The CDR3 consists of 18 residues. The germline V gene has CDR1 MDHEN and CDR2 SYDVKM. Unmatched junction bases numbered 10, after V lost 1 base and J lost 2 bases. CDR3 nucleotide sequence: TGTGCCAGCAGTTTATATGGTGCTAGCGGGGGAAAACAAGAGACCCAGTACTTC. Its translation: CASSLYGASGGKQETQYF.

The gene calls are TRBV3-1 (or the pseudogene TRBV3-2) and TRBJ1-2, with TRBD1 matching 7 bases. The CDR3 spans 14 residues. Germline loops: CDR1 LGHDT, CDR2 YNNKEL (reference sequence). The ends lost 1 base at V and 8 bases at J; junction bases unmatched: 7. The CDR3 DNA follows: TGTGCCAGCAGCCAAGGCAGGGGGAGAGGAGGCTACACCTTC. Translating gives CASSQGRGRGGYTF.

The chain has TRBV6-5 and TRBJ2-2; D might be TRBD1 or TRBD2, each matching 5 bases. Trimming shortened V by 6 bases and J by 6 bases, and 14 bases separated the two germline ends. This CDR3 spans 14 amino acids. CDR1 and CDR2 from the germline V gene are MNHEY and SVGAGI. In nucleotides, the CDR3 is TGTGCCAGCAGCCGGGACCTTGGGCCCGGGGAGCTGTTTTTT. Translation: CASSRDLGPGELFF.

The J gene is TRBJ2-3, the V gene TRBV4-1, with 16 bases aligning to TRBD2. Germline V CDR1 and CDR2: MGHRA, YSYEKL. The CDR3 is 22 amino acids. V shed 3 bases, J shed 2 bases, and the junction held 17 bases outside the gene matches. CDR3 amino acids: CASSHTRNPGLAGGPDTDTQYF. In DNA form, the CDR3 reads TGCGCCAGCAGCCACACCAGAAACCCGGGACTAGCGGGGGGGCCCGACACAGATACGCAGTATTTT.

V gene TRBV5-5 combines with J gene TRBJ2-2, with 8 bases lining up with TRBD2. This CDR3 comprises 16 residues. Germline CDR1 SGHKS, CDR2 YYEKEE (reference sequence). Trimming cost V 2 bases and J 4 bases; bases outside gene matches: 7. The CDR3 is CASSFFSGGATGELFF. The CDR3 DNA sequence: TGTGCCAGCAGCTTCTTCTCCGGGGGGGCCACCGGGGAGCTGTTTTTT.

The chain joins TRBV30 to TRBJ1-2, with D perhaps matching TRBD1 (5 bases). Between the trimmed V and J ends, which lost 2 bases and 7 bases, there was a span of 17 bases. Germline loops: CDR1 GTSNPN, CDR2 SVGIG (reference sequence). The CDR3 contains 14 residues. CDR3 loop: CAWSWDFAAGGYTF. CDR3 DNA: TGTGCCTGGAGTTGGGACTTTGCTGCTGGTGGCTACACCTTC.

The rearrangement links TRBV27 to TRBJ2-7; D call uncertain. The CDR3 is made up of 15 amino acids. The germline V gene has CDR1 MNHEY and CDR2 SMNVEV (reference sequence). V gave up 0 bases and J gave up 2 bases, with 11 bases separating them. CDR3 bases: TGTGCCAGCAGTTTATCTCACCGGGTACCCTACGAGCAGTACTTC. Translating gives CASSLSHRVPYEQYF.

The V gene is TRBV6-5, the J gene TRBJ2-3, with D unresolved. The CDR3 totals 15 residues. Trimming took 3 bases from V and 4 from J, leaving 14 bases between them. In germline, CDR1 is MNHEY, CDR2 SVGAGI. CDR3 region: CASSYSVIAADTQYF. DNA of the CDR3: TGTGCCAGCAGTTATTCTGTGATCGCGGCAGATACGCAGTATTTT.

V gene TRBV24-1 combines with J gene TRBJ2-2, with 7 bases lining up with TRBD2. Germline values: CDR1 KGHDR, CDR2 SFDVKD. The CDR3 covers 14 residues. V shed 4 bases and J 8 bases; nucleotides not matched to a gene: 6. The CDR3 region is CATSDKERDGELFF. For the CDR3, the DNA is TGTGCCACCAGTGACAAGGAGCGGGATGGGGAGCTGTTTTTT.

As DNA, the CDR3 is TGTGCCAGCAGCTCGGCTCGTGAATACGAGCAGTACTTC. Residues: CASSSAREYEQYF. The V and J genes are TRBV11-2 and TRBJ2-7; D is ambiguous. The CDR3 extends over 13 amino acids. V gave up 4 bases and J gave up 4 bases, with 11 bases separating them. Germline V gives CDR1 SGHAT, CDR2 FQNNGV.

This rearrangement joins TRBV5-1 to TRBJ2-1, with 9 bases that match TRBD1. V lost 2 bases and J lost 6; bases outside the gene matches: 6. The germline gives CDR1 SGHRS, CDR2 YFSETQ. The CDR3 length is 15 residues. CDR3 protein: CASSLRQGVPNEQFF. The CDR3 coding sequence is TGCGCCAGCAGCTTAAGACAGGGGGTACCCAATGAGCAGTTCTTC.

About this clone itself: The junction does not match germline at one end; this may be a read error. The chain has TRBV3-1 (or the pseudogene TRBV3-2) and TRBJ2-5; the D gene is possibly TRBD1 (5 bases). This CDR3 has 15 amino acids. The germline CDR1 and CDR2 sequences are LGHDT and YNNKEL (reference sequence). The CDR3, as DNA: TGTGCCAGCAGCGAAGAGGACATATACCAAGAGACCCAGTACTTC. Amino acid sequence: CASSEEDIYQETQYF.

The chain combines TRBV11-2 with TRBJ2-7, with 13 bases matching TRBD2. CDR1 and CDR2 (germline): SGHAT, FQNNGV. The CDR3 spans 17 residues. The V segment lost 8 bases and the J segment 5 bases; nucleotides outside the gene matches: 15. As DNA, the CDR3 is TGTGCCAGCTCGAGAGGGGTGGTGGGACTAGCGGGACACGAGCAGTACTTC. Residues: CASSRGVVGLAGHEQYF. Full variable domain (rest looked up from reference TRBV11-2 and TRBJ2-7): EAGVAQSPRYKIIEKRQSVAFWCNPISGHATLYWYQQILGQGPKLLIQFQNNGVVDDSQLPKDRFSAERLKGVDSTLKIQPAKLEDSAVYLCASSRGVVGLAGHEQYFGPGTRLTVT.

The chain has TRBV7-3 and TRBJ2-2, with D uncertain. This CDR3 has 13 residues. Germline V gene sequence: CDR1 SGHTA, CDR2 FQGTGA. The V gene lost 0 bases and the J gene lost 6 bases, with 5 bases spanning the gap. CDR3 nucleotides: TGTGCCAGCAGCTTAACCTCACCCGGGGAGCTGTTTTTT. As protein: CASSLTSPGELFF.

The J gene is TRBJ2-1, the V gene TRBV24-1; the match to TRBD2 covers 10 bases. Germline CDR1 reads KGHDR; CDR2 reads SFDVKD. This CDR3 has 14 amino acids. V shed 3 bases, J shed 10 bases, and the junction held 5 bases outside the gene matches. For the CDR3, the DNA is TGTGCCACCAGTGATATCAATAGCGGGAGGGAGCAGTTCTTC. It encodes CATSDINSGREQFF.

The V call is TRBV7-8, the J call TRBJ1-1; no clear D. Germline V CDR1 and CDR2: SGHVS, FQNEAQ. The CDR3 runs to 14 residues. The germline V and J ends were trimmed by 1 base and 3 bases, with 9 bases remaining between them. Here the CDR3 DNA reads TGTGCCAGCAGCTTAGTCCACGGCGACACTGAAGCTTTCTTT. It translates to CASSLVHGDTEAFF.

The table lists this clone with a count of one. This sequence joins TRBV28 and TRBJ2-7; 9 nucleotides line up with TRBD1. The germline V gene encodes CDR1 MDHEN and CDR2 SYDVKM. The CDR3 spans 15 residues. V dropped 4 bases and J dropped 4; count of bases not matched to a gene: 8. CDR3 sequence: CASSSGQGMWYEQYF. As DNA, the CDR3 is TGTGCCAGCAGTTCCGGACAGGGGATGTGGTACGAGCAGTACTTC. Using reference TRBV28 and TRBJ2-7 for the parts outside the CDR3, the full variable domain is DVKVTQSSRYLVKRTGEKVFLECVQDMDHENMFWYRQDPGLGLRLIYFSYDVKMKEKGDIPEGYSVSREKKERFSLILESASTNQTSMYLCASSSGQGMWYEQYFGPGTRLTVT.

The chain links TRBV29-1 to TRBJ1-2, with D possibly matching TRBD1 (5 bases). Per the germline V gene, CDR1 is SQVTM and CDR2 is ANQGSEA. V was cut by 4 bases and J by 5 bases, with 20 bases left in between. The CDR3 covers 15 residues. In DNA form, the CDR3 reads TGCAGCGTTGGTACAGGTCCAAGAAGAGGATATGGCTACACCTTC. It translates to CSVGTGPRRGYGYTF.

This chain uses TRBV6-5 with TRBJ2-7; D is unresolved. CDR3 length equals 14 residues. The V end lost 0 bases, the J end lost 5 bases, and 11 bases lay between the germline ends. Germline-derived CDR1 and CDR2 are MNHEY and SVGAGI. CDR3: CASSYSPAANEQYF. CDR3 bases: TGTGCCAGCAGTTACTCGCCTGCGGCGAACGAGCAGTACTTC.

This clone was seen a few times. This rearrangement joins TRBV19 to TRBJ1-1; D remains ambiguous. The CDR3 consists of 13 residues. The V gene lost 3 bases and the J gene lost 5 bases, with 10 bases spanning the gap. Germline loops: CDR1 LNHDA, CDR2 SQIVND (reference sequence). CDR3 bases: TGTGCCAGTAGTATTAGGGAGGAGACTGAAGCTTTCTTT. It translates to CASSIREETEAFF.

The rearrangement links TRBV2 to TRBJ2-7, with 10 nucleotides matching TRBD2. The V and J ends lost 5 bases and 1 base, in that order; junction bases with no gene match: 14. Germline V CDR1 and CDR2: SNHLY, FYNNEI. The CDR3 has 18 amino acids. The DNA of the CDR3 is TGTGCCAGCAGTTGGGCACGTAAACTAGCGGGGCAATCCTACGAGCAGTACTTC. This translates into CASSWARKLAGQSYEQYF.

This clone was recorded once. V usage is TRBV12-3 or TRBV12-4 and J usage is TRBJ2-5; D remains ambiguous. There are 13 residues in the CDR3. V was cut by 7 bases and J by 7 bases, with 16 bases left in between. CDR3 nucleotides: TGTGCCAGCACCACCGAGCAGCTTCGGACCCAGTACTTC. Amino acids: CASTTEQLRTQYF.

This rearrangement joins TRBV4-3 to TRBJ2-2; TRBD1 aligns across 8 bases. Germline V gives CDR1 LGHNA, CDR2 YSLEER. This CDR3 has 17 amino acids. With 3 bases clipped from V and 7 bases from J, the junction kept 13 bases outside the gene matches. The DNA of the CDR3 is TGCGCCAGCAGCCAGAAACTCGGACAGGGTATGATCGGGGAGCTGTTTTTT. Its protein is CASSQKLGQGMIGELFF.